This T cell receptor (beta chain) emerged from a study of blood T cell repertoires in COVID-19 (dated by TCRdb to about 2020). Looking at the study overall: Collaborator samples came from the United States, Italy and Spain and covered acute and convalescent phases of COVID-19. Subjects who had been exposed to COVID-19, were actively infected with it, or had recovered from it provided the deeply sampled blood TCRbeta repertoires that made up the dataset. The samples were drawn from the first 160 participants of the ongoing ImmuneRACE study and from 1,254 subjects provided by 6 global collaborators. The material from the prospective study consisted of cDNA or gDNA derived from T cells, B-cell-depleted T cells, or PBMCs. Where available, HLA class I and class II types were obtained from metadata supplied by the sample provider rather than from assay-based typing. Sample metadata almost always included a de-identified subject ID, COVID-19 status, age in years and sex. The repertoires were released in a freely available public database meant as a resource for research on the immune response to SARS-CoV-2. Overall study outcomes, separate from this receptor: The amount of clinical and demographic metadata varied by source and participant and was provided uncurated.

Whole blood was collected in K2EDTA tubes by collaborating institutions according to the institutions' own protocols. Collaborator samples were shipped for TCRbeta analysis as frozen whole blood, isolated PBMCs, or DNA extracted from either sample type. The germline V gene encodes CDR1 SGDLS and CDR2 YYNGEE. Including the terminal cysteine and phenylalanine, the CDR3 comprises 14 residues. Left in the record is the CDR3 DNA by itself, 42 bases read in frame from the first base. Between the V and J ends, shortened by 4 bases and 8 bases respectively, the junction contains 13 bases. For this clone: There is no known antigen for this receptor. No per-base quality is available; no much larger clone lies one base away.

The immunoSEQ Assay, a bias-controlled multiplex PCR, was used to amplify TCRbeta CDR3 regions from genomic DNA. In the authors' own workflow: The number of nucleated cells in each sample was estimated from the amplification of reference gene primers within the assay. Sequence reads were collapsed and filtered to measure the absolute abundance of every unique TCRbeta CDR3 rearrangement. For each sample, productive Simpson clonality was calculated as the square root of Simpson's diversity index across productive rearrangements. The table comes from immuneACCESS by way of TCRdb, which keeps in-frame sequences with V and J called. Part of the clones is missing from these tables; in studies checked, under half for an unresolved V gene and the rest for unknown reasons. The V and J calls and clone size come from that table; D and trimming were worked out from the DNA. The sample contains 45,000 to 55,000 clones, 70% to 90% of them found a single time. Of the sample, approximately 5% falls within the top ten clones.

Rearrangement joined TRBV9 to TRBJ2-6; the D segment cannot be called with confidence. The clonotype was recovered from a human donor in a cohort sampled during active COVID-19. The sample comprised peripheral blood. The DNA is TGTGCCAGCAGCCCTACTCCCGGGTCCAACGTCCTGACTTTC. Its translation reads: CASSPTPGSNVLTF.